This is a list of T cell receptor beta chains from one sample in a study of T-cell memory formation after mild COVID-19. TCRdb recomputed calls from the 5' RACE reads with MiXCR, one row per CDR3 protein. The table lists tens of thousands of distinct CDR3 sequences, less than 15% of them singletons. Sequenced: PBMCs or a T cell subset sorted from them (not recorded which). These receptors originate from a young man who had mild COVID-19 (a few samples of this study predate the infection). Cell type and time point are not known. The CDR3 runs from the conserved cysteine through the conserved F or W. A D gene is named only where the DNA matches it firmly. Rows may omit the clone size; those that give it use once, few, many or a size class.

TRBD1	TRBV7-2	few	TRBJ2-7	15	CASSTGQGFDYEQYF	TGTGCCAGCAGCACGGGACAGGGTTTTGACTACGAGCAGTACTTC
TRBD1	TRBV6-4	medium-sized	TRBJ2-3	14	CASSGTGGTDTQYF	TGTGCCAGCAGTGGGACAGGGGGCACAGATACGCAGTATTTT
.	TRBV7-8	.	TRBJ2-1	12	CASSLPQDEQFF	TGTGCCAGCAGCTTACCCCAGGATGAGCAGTTCTTC
TRBD1	TRBV4-3	.	TRBJ2-2	14	CASSPDRATGELFF	TGCGCCAGCAGCCCGGACAGGGCCACCGGGGAGCTGTTTTTT
.	TRBV5-1	.	TRBJ2-2	15	CASSGTAANTGELFF	TGCGCCAGCAGCGGGACTGCGGCGAACACCGGGGAGCTGTTTTTT
.	TRBV20-1	few	TRBJ2-3	13	CSARERGTDTQYF	TGCAGTGCTAGAGAGCGAGGCACAGATACGCAGTATTTT
.	TRBV6-2/TRBV6-3	few	TRBJ2-5	15	CASSYWVRGQETQYF	TGTGCCAGCAGTTACTGGGTTCGGGGACAAGAGACCCAGTACTTC
.	TRBV6-2/TRBV6-3	few	TRBJ1-6	14	CASSFVRDNSPLHF	TGTGCCAGCAGTTTTGTACGGGATAATTCACCCCTCCACTTT
.	TRBV10-1	many	TRBJ2-7	14	CASSAAGHPYEQYF	TGCGCCAGCAGCGCCGCGGGACACCCCTACGAGCAGTACTTC
.	TRBV4-3	.	TRBJ1-4	14	CASSPEDRPEKLFF	TGCGCCAGCAGCCCCGAGGACCGCCCCGAAAAACTGTTTTTT
.	TRBV4-2	.	TRBJ2-7	12	CASSQTTLEQYF	TGTGCCAGCAGCCAAACGACGCTGGAGCAGTACTTC
TRBD1	TRBV15	many	TRBJ2-7	15	CATSSVGTGKAEQYF	TGTGCCACCAGCAGCGTCGGGACAGGGAAAGCCGAGCAGTACTTC
TRBD2	TRBV4-2	.	TRBJ2-3	16	CASSQDRAGGADTQYF	TGTGCCAGCAGCCAAGATCGCGCGGGGGGCGCAGATACGCAGTATTTT